This T cell receptor (beta chain) emerged from a study of T cells after yellow fever vaccination. This clonotype was seen repeatedly, ten times or more. TCRdb recomputed calls from the 5' RACE reads with MiXCR, one row per CDR3 protein. The data hold a few hundred thousand distinct CDR3 sequences, with roughly 8.3% observed a single time. The CDR3 loop spans 14 amino acids. The ends lost 10 bases at V and 0 bases at J; junction bases unmatched: 6. Germline V gene data show CDR1 as SEHNR and CDR2 as FQNEAQ (reference sequence). The chain employs TRBV7-9 and TRBJ2-3; 8 bases are a match to TRBD2. The source was PBMCs, collected more than 40 days after the first yellow fever vaccination. This TCR derives from a man younger than 35 who received the YFV17D yellow fever vaccine. CDR3 DNA sequence: TGTGCCACCCCCGGGGGGGAAAGCACAGATACGCAGTATTTT. Residues: CATPGGESTDTQYF.